This T cell receptor beta chain was observed in a study of regulatory T cells in long-lasting Graves disease (dated by TCRdb to about 2021). Describing the broader study: Antithyroid drugs had been taken for less than 3 months by newly diagnosed Graves' disease patients. Peripheral blood TCR sequencing and RNA sequencing compared persistent Graves' disease patients with newly diagnosed Graves' disease patients. The study was registered as a clinical trial and conducted in China. A total of around 33 samples underwent TCR sequencing, from roughly 13 patients with persistent Graves' disease and roughly 20 patients with newly diagnosed Graves' disease. What the study reported, not specific to this receptor: Persistent Graves' disease patients showed lower TCR Shannon entropy and fewer highly expanded clones than newly diagnosed patients, suggesting clonal expansion. A larger number of public clonotypes was shared among persistent patients (more than 2,500) than among newly diagnosed patients (approximately 1,000). Peripheral blood alone was examined, since thyroid tissue, which constituted the primary lesion, could not be accessed. Sequencing and analysis were limited to the TCR beta chain. The authors acknowledged the small sample size as a limitation that may reduce accuracy. Preferential use of TRBV28, TRBJ1-2 and TRBJ2-5 was observed in persistent disease, whereas TRBV20-1 and TRBJ2-1 were favored in newly diagnosed disease.

Reading the label with the study, this specimen's time point is: newly diagnosed GD, antithyroid drugs for less than 3 months. For both TCR sequencing and RNA sequencing, RNA was extracted from PBMCs in TRIzol. Graves' disease was diagnosed according to American Thyroid Association guidelines. Patients were recruited from an endocrinology department in Xi'an, China. Each patient gave about 9.1 milliliters of peripheral blood, collected in an EDTA anticoagulant tube. Ficoll Paque Plus density gradient separation was used to isolate PBMCs, and no further T cell sorting was performed. An Agilent 2100 Bioanalyzer and agarose gel were used to assess RNA quality, and a NanoDrop 2000 was used to measure RNA concentration. Via the germline V gene, CDR1 is KGHSY and CDR2 FQNENV. The CDR3 holds 16 amino acids from the cysteine to the phenylalanine. Kept here is only the CDR3 DNA, which spans 48 bases and is read in frame from base 1. Trimming takes 0 bases from V and 1 base from J, and the germline ends sit 12 bases apart.

This clonotype was counted only a few times. No antigen is known for it. Base qualities are missing; no much larger clone stands one base away. Library method: multiplex PCR. Sequenced using an Illumina HiSeq 4000. TCR beta libraries were built with iRepertoire HTBI primers and Arm-PCR amplification of CDR3 regions. Before sequencing, the PCR products went through gel purification. Under the source paper's analysis protocol: Gene usage analysis of CDR3 amino acid clonotypes used the approximately 62 TRBV and about 15 TRBJ segments found across samples. Filtered high-quality paired reads were merged into contigs using COPE and FqMerger. Contigs were aligned with BLAST to IMGT TRBV, TRBD and TRBJ reference genes, and CDR3 was defined per IMGT. Clonotypes above 0.1% frequency were classified as highly expanded clones. Shannon entropy served as the measure of repertoire diversity, while the Gini coefficient captured V-J evenness. A clonotype was considered public if more than one individual shared it. TCRdb took the public reads, trimmed them with fastp at Q25, ran MiXCR for clone calling and kept in-frame beta chains. CDR3 protein duplicates are merged, each entry listing the most common genes and DNA. The V and J calls shown here were made by TCRdb, not taken from the authors' results. Here the sample has a few hundred thousand distinct CDR3 sequences; less than 15% occur a single time. The ten top clones hold approximately 15% of the sample.

A further study also used this sample, focusing on T cells in Graves' hyperthyroidism and ophthalmopathy. The second investigation adds: Stable Graves' hyperthyroidism was defined as the absence of progression to ophthalmopathy over 18 months of follow-up. Hyperthyroidism patients were newly diagnosed, had a disease duration of under 2 months, and were aged 18 to 65 years. Exclusion was applied to patients with uncontrolled infections, other autoimmune diseases, pregnancy or lactation. Diagnoses relied on clinical symptoms, serum thyroxine and TRAb, thyroid ultrasound and orbital computed tomography. The first round of RT-PCR for the TCR CDR3 was performed with the HTBI primer set and the Qiagen OneStep RT-PCR kit. Most expanded thyroid clonotypes (frequency above 0.001) were also detected in blood, a finding suggesting that blood repertoires may reflect thyroid immune responses. Ophthalmopathy was separated from stable hyperthyroidism by a 13 V-J signature model, with about 86% sensitivity and approximately 81% specificity obtained in cross-validation and 80%/75% obtained in testing. In validation, progression to ophthalmopathy was predicted by the model with approximately 67% sensitivity and around 76% specificity, a median of roughly 6 months before onset. A discovery cohort of about a hundred patients, 43 with Graves' ophthalmopathy and approximately 55 with stable Graves' hyperthyroidism, was used to find distinguishing TCR V-J signatures. Prospective prediction of ophthalmopathy was tested in an independent validation cohort consisting of under 20 hyperthyroidism patients and about 17 patients who later progressed to ophthalmopathy. For training and testing, the 80 to 100 patients in the discovery cohort were randomly divided in a 7:3 ratio. In addition, the study compared T-cell repertoires in thyroid tissue and in blood from roughly 6 Graves' hyperthyroidism patients. Following sampling, methimazole starting at 30 mg daily was given to hyperthyroidism patients, and high-dose intravenous methylprednisolone was given to ophthalmopathy patients. Libraries were constructed in a second round of multiplex PCR, after which size selection and purification were carried out. Libraries were sequenced paired-end with 100 bp reads on an Illumina HiSeq2000. SOAPnuke was used to process the raw data, with reads discarded if the reads contained adapters or uncalled bases, had a mean Phred below 15, or lacked an exact constant-primer or identifier match. High-quality paired reads were merged with COPE v1.2.5, and unique nucleotide sequences were defined as clonotypes. MiTCR v1.1 was used to align clonotypes to the IMGT TRBV, TRBD and TRBJ reference segments. The analysis was restricted to V-J combinations with a frequency above 0.0001, which together covered roughly 99% of the repertoires. The TCS score was defined as the ratio of F50 (clonal expansion) to E x V (chaos), calculated using BLOSUM62-based TCRdist between CDR3 peptides within each V-J. Welch's t-statistics and random forest reduced just over 500 V-J features to fewer than 15, which were used in a naive Bayes classifier (R e1071). No statistical method was used to fix the sample size in advance, and group allocation was not hidden from the investigators. The paper describes TCR Vbeta CDR3 sequencing of roughly 130 peripheral blood samples, made up of around 41 ophthalmopathy patients, more than 70 hyperthyroidism patients and 17 progressor patients.

This receptor was identified in a woman between 50 and 59 years old with Graves disease. Donor details come from another sample of the same person, matched by shared clones. The chain is made from TRBV16 and TRBJ1-1; TRBD1 might be the D gene, on 6 matching bases. This specimen consisted of peripheral blood mononuclear cells (PBMCs), obtained at new diagnosis, from a patient treated with antithyroid drugs. The nucleotides are TGTGCCAGCAGCCAATCGGGGGCGGGTCGGAACACTGAAGCTTTCTTT. Translated, this gives CASSQSGAGRNTEAFF.